These 7 T cell receptor beta chains share one sample of origin, sequenced in a study of CD8 T cells in Susac syndrome. An amount of RNA that ranged from roughly 0.45 to 1 ug was reverse transcribed with random hexamers. TCRdb ran MiXCR on the immunoSEQ multiplex PCR reads and lists one entry per CDR3 protein. The table shows some 190,000 distinct CDR3 sequences, with about 95% occurring only once. Material for sequencing was CD4+ T cells from PBMCs. The receptors were gathered from a human donor in good health.

The chain carries TRBV15 and TRBJ2-1; 7 bases are shared with TRBD1. The germline CDR1 and CDR2 sequences are LNHNV and YYDKDF (reference sequence). The CDR3 sequence is 13 residues long. The ends lost 3 bases at V and 10 bases at J; junction bases unmatched: 6. The CDR3 spells CATSSLPGQEQFF. The CDR3 DNA sequence: TGTGCCACCAGCAGCCTACCGGGACAGGAGCAGTTCTTC.

This clonotype was recorded only once. V is TRBV3-1 and J is TRBJ2-1; 7 nucleotides align to TRBD1. Germline V gives CDR1 LGHDT, CDR2 YNNKEL (reference sequence). This CDR3 is built from 15 residues. With V trimmed by 2 bases and J by 3 bases, 4 bases remained unmatched. The CDR3 spells CASSQRGQHYNEQFF. The DNA of the CDR3 is TGTGCCAGCAGCCAACGGGGACAGCACTACAATGAGCAGTTCTTC.

J is TRBJ2-3 and V is TRBV15; 7 bases are shared with TRBD2. This CDR3 is 14 amino acids long. V was clipped by 8 bases and J by 1 base; unmatched bases: 6. Germline V gene data show CDR1 as LNHNV and CDR2 as YYDKDF (reference sequence). The CDR3: CATARGVGTDTQYF. Written as DNA, the CDR3 is TGTGCCACCGCCCGGGGGGTTGGCACAGATACGCAGTATTTT.

V is TRBV5-4 and J is TRBJ2-7, with TRBD2 as a possible D gene (6 bases). The length of the CDR3 is 15 residues. CDR1 is SGHNT and CDR2 is YYREEE in the germline V gene (reference sequence). With 3 bases removed from V and 0 bases from J, the gap between germline ends came to 13 bases. The CDR3, as DNA: TGTGCCAGCAGCTCCATCGCGGGGAACTCCTACGAGCAGTACTTC. Translation: CASSSIAGNSYEQYF.

The chain is built from TRBV7-9 and TRBJ2-7; TRBD1 is a possible D gene (6 bases). With 3 bases removed from V and 6 bases from J, the gap between germline ends came to 9 bases. Germline V gives CDR1 SEHNR, CDR2 FQNEAQ (reference sequence). This CDR3 comprises 12 residues. Here the CDR3 reads CASSFTGSEQYF. The CDR3 region has the DNA TGTGCCAGCAGCTTCACAGGGTCCGAGCAGTACTTC.

The CDR3 bases are TGTGCCAGCAGCTTAGTCCTAGCGGGAGCCTACGAGCAGTACTTC. Residues: CASSLVLAGAYEQYF. This chain links TRBV7-2 with TRBJ2-7; TRBD2 matches 10 bases. Germline V CDR1 and CDR2: SGHTA, FQGNSA. There are 15 residues in the CDR3. V lost 1 base, J lost 2 bases, and 2 bases stayed unmatched.

The chain couples TRBV29-1 to TRBJ1-2; the match to TRBD1 covers 9 bases. Germline CDR1 and CDR2: SQVTM and ANQGSEA. The junction had 7 bases not matched to a gene; V was cut back by 5 bases and J by 6 bases. The CDR3 is 13 residues long. CDR3 residues: CSVNDRGDHGYTF. The CDR3 DNA reads as TGCAGCGTTAATGACAGGGGGGATCATGGCTACACCTTC.